This T cell receptor beta chain was sequenced during a study of identical twins. This clonotype was counted ten times or more. MiXCR, applied by TCRdb to the 5' RACE reads, yields one record per CDR3 protein. Altogether 310,000 or so distinct CDR3 sequences are present, roughly 9.8% being singletons, with the ten largest covering about 7.1%. The CDR3 covers 17 residues. The V end lost 5 bases, the J end lost 0 bases, and 18 bases lay between the germline ends. CDR1 and CDR2 from the germline V gene are SGHAT and FQNNGV. The same data also went into a second study, on yellow fever vaccine responses in identical twins.

The sequence was collected from a woman under 30 in good health. The chain couples TRBV11-2 to TRBJ2-3; D perhaps matches TRBD2 (6 bases). The sample was CD8+ T cells sorted from blood. The CDR3: CASSPRSGEVSTDTQYF. Written as DNA, the CDR3 is TGTGCCAGCAGCCCCCGATCGGGGGAGGTGAGCACAGATACGCAGTATTTT. Full variable domain (missing parts from reference TRBV11-2 and TRBJ2-3): EAGVAQSPRYKIIEKRQSVAFWCNPISGHATLYWYQQILGQGPKLLIQFQNNGVVDDSQLPKDRFSAERLKGVDSTLKIQPAKLEDSAVYLCASSPRSGEVSTDTQYFGPGTRLTVL.